These 2 T cell receptor beta chains came from one sample sequenced in a study of monozygotic twins with inflammatory bowel disease. TCRdb derives one entry per CDR3 protein from the 5' RACE reads, leaving out DNA. This sample contains roughly 150,000 distinct CDR3 sequences. Sequenced: blood. These receptors were obtained from a human donor with ulcerative colitis or Crohn's disease, or a healthy co-twin of an affected twin (not recorded which).

The V gene is TRBV29-1, the J gene TRBJ1-5; the TRBD1 assignment by TCRdb is unverifiable without DNA. The V gene's germline CDR1 is SQVTM and CDR2 ANQGSEA. This CDR3 contains 13 residues. CDR3 sequence: CSVEGTVNQPQHF. The variable domain in full, with the rest retrieved from reference TRBV29-1 and TRBJ1-5, is SAVISQKPSRDICQRGTSLTIQCQVDSQVTMMFWYRQQPGQSLTLIATANQGSEATYESGFVIDKFPISRPNLTFSTLTVSNMSPEDSSIYLCSVEGTVNQPQHFGDGTRLSIL.

The chain has TRBV28 and TRBJ2-7; as DNA is missing, the TRBD2 call by TCRdb cannot be tested. CDR3 length: 14 residues. The germline V gene has CDR1 MDHEN and CDR2 SYDVKM. CDR3 protein: CATASNLFPYEQYF.